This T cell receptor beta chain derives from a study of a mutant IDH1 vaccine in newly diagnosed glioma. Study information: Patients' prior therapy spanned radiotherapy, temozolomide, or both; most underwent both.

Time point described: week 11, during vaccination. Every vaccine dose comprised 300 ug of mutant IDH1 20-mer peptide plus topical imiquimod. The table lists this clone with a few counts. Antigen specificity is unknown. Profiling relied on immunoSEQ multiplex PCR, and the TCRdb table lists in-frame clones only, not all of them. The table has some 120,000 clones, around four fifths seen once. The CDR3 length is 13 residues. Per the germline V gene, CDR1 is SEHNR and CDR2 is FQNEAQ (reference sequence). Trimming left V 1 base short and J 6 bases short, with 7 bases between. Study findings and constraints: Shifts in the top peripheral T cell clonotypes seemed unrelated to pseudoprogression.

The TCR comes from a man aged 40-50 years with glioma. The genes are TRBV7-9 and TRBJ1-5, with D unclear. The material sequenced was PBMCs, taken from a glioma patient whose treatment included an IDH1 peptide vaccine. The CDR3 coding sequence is TGTGCCAGCAGCTTAGGGGCACCTCAGCCCCAGCATTTT. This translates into CASSLGAPQPQHF.